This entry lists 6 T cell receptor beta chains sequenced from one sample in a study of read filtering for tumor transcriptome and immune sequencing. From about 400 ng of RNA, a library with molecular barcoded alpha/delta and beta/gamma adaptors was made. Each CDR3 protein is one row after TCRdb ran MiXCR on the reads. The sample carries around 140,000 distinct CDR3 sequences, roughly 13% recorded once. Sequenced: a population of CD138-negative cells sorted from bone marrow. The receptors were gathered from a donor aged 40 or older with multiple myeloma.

The CDR3 coding sequence is TGTGCCAGCAGCGCCCCCAGAGCGGCGGGGGGCACAGATACGCAGTATTTT. Translated: CASSAPRAAGGTDTQYF. This sequence joins TRBV7-9 and TRBJ2-3; 7 positions match TRBD2. The CDR3 loop spans 17 amino acids. V shed 5 bases and J 1 base; nucleotides not matched to a gene: 12. Germline values: CDR1 SEHNR, CDR2 FQNEAQ (reference sequence).

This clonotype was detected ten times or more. CDR3 residues: CASSSTGGTDTQYF. The CDR3 bases are TGTGCCAGCAGCTCGACGGGGGGCACAGATACGCAGTATTTT. The chain carries TRBV5-6 and TRBJ2-3; D perhaps matches TRBD2 (6 bases). Looked up from germline, CDR1 is SGHDT and CDR2 is YYEEEE. CDR3 length: 14 residues. V dropped 3 bases and J dropped 1 base, with 9 bases sitting between them.

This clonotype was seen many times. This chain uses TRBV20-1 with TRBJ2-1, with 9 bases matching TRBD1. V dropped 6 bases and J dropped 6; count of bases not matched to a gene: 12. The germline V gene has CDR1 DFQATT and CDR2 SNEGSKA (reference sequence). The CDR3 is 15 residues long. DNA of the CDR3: TGCAGTGCCCATCAGAACAGGGGGCGCTTCAATGAGCAGTTCTTC. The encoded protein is CSAHQNRGRFNEQFF.

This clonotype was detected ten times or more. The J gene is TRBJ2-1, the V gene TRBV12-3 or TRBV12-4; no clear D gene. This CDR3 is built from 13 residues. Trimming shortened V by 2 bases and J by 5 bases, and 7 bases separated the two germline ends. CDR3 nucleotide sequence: TGTGCCAGCAGTTTAAGTCGCCACAATGAGCAGTTCTTC. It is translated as CASSLSRHNEQFF.

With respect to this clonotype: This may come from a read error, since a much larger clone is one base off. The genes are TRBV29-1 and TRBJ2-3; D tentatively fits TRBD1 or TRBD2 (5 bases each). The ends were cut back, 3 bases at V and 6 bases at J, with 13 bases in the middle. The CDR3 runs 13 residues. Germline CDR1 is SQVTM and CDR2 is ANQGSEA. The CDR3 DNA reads TGCAGCGTTGATAGGGGCAGGGACGATACGCAGTATTTT. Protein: CSVDRGRDDTQYF.

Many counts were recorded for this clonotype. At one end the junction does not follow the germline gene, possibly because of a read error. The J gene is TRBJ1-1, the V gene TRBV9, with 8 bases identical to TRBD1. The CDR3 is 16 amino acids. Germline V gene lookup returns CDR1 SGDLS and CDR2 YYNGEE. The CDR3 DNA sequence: TGTGCCAGCAGCACGGACAGGGAGCTTATGAACACTAAAGCTTTCTTT. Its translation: CASSTDRELMNTKAFF.